The 25 T cell receptor beta chains listed next were all sequenced from one sample in a study of blood T cell repertoires in COVID-19. The assay was immunoSEQ multiplex PCR, and TCRdb's table has in-frame clones only and misses some. The sample comprises some 190,000 clones, more than 75% of which are singletons, and over 15% rests with the top ten. Sequencing was carried out using peripheral blood. The receptors derive from a person aged 70 to 85 with COVID-19, enrolled during active disease.

The genes are TRBV6-2 or TRBV6-3 and TRBJ2-1; 10 nucleotides line up with TRBD1. CDR1 is MNHEY, CDR2 SVGEGT, per germline. The CDR3 loop spans 14 amino acids. V trimming: 5 bases; J trimming: 5 bases; junction bases outside the gene matches: 3. The CDR3 nucleotides are TGTGCCAGCAGTCGGACAGGGGGGAACAATGAGCAGTTCTTC. As protein: CASSRTGGNNEQFF.

This clone turned up a few times. Other DNA sequences in this specimen translate into the identical CDR3. The V gene is TRBV12-3 or TRBV12-4, the J gene TRBJ1-1; D gene unclear. The germline V and J ends were trimmed by 3 bases and 1 base, with 6 bases remaining between them. This CDR3 has 13 residues. The CDR3 nucleotides read TGTGCCAGCAGTTTCCTCCGGAACACTGAAGCTTTCTTT. As protein: CASSFLRNTEAFF.

The gene calls are TRBV6-2 or TRBV6-3 and TRBJ2-3; D is unclear. Trimming took off 0 bases at V and 4 bases at J, with 8 bases between the two ends. CDR1 is MNHEY, CDR2 SVGEGT, per germline. The CDR3 runs 14 residues. CDR3 residues: CASSYSVGSDTQYF. The CDR3 DNA reads TGTGCCAGCAGTTACTCGGTGGGCTCAGATACGCAGTATTTT.

The chain recombines TRBV7-8 with TRBJ2-7; no clear D. Trimming pared 1 base from V and 2 bases from J, leaving 9 bases between. The CDR3 covers 14 residues. Germline loops: CDR1 SGHVS, CDR2 FQNEAQ. The CDR3 reads CASSLVSFAYEQYF. The CDR3 DNA is TGTGCCAGCAGCTTAGTCAGTTTCGCCTACGAGCAGTACTTC.

The rearrangement links TRBV21-1 to TRBJ2-1; whether TRBD1, the table's D call, matches the DNA was not checked. TRBV21-1 is a documented pseudogene. The CDR3 spans 16 residues. CDR3 nucleotide sequence: TGTGCCAGCAGCAAAGGGGCAGGGGGCCGGTACAATGAGCAGTTCTTC. Its translation: CASSKGAGGRYNEQFF.

The chain links TRBV6-5 to TRBJ1-4, with TRBD1 matching over 8 bases. Germline V gene data show CDR1 as MNHEY and CDR2 as SVGAGI. V shed 4 bases and J 9 bases; nucleotides not matched to a gene: 7. The length of the CDR3 is 14 residues. CDR3 amino acids: CASSLDRVNKKLFF. CDR3 bases: TGTGCCAGCAGTTTGGACAGGGTCAACAAAAAACTGTTTTTT.

The chain is built from TRBV9 and TRBJ2-5; TRBD1 is a possible D gene (6 bases). The V gene's germline CDR1 is SGDLS and CDR2 YYNGEE. V lost 0 bases, J lost 1 base, and 7 bases lay in between. The CDR3 is 14 amino acids. The CDR3 DNA sequence: TGTGCCAGCAGCGTAGGAGGGGGCCAAGAGACCCAGTACTTC. Amino acid sequence: CASSVGGGQETQYF.

The chain joins TRBV9 to TRBJ1-6; 10 bases line up with TRBD1. The CDR3 covers 16 residues. Unmatched junction bases numbered 6, after V lost 3 bases and J lost 6 bases. Germline CDR1 is SGDLS and CDR2 is YYNGEE. CDR3 sequence (DNA): TGTGCCAGCAGCGAATGGGGACAGGGGAGTAATTCACCCCTCCACTTT. It translates to CASSEWGQGSNSPLHF.

The chain recombines TRBV27 with TRBJ2-1, with TRBD1 as a possible D gene (5 bases). CDR1 is MNHEY, CDR2 SMNVEV, per germline (reference sequence). The CDR3 totals 12 residues. Trimming stripped 3 bases from V and 7 bases from J, with 7 bases between. Here the CDR3 reads CASSFPGNEQFF. The CDR3 DNA reads as TGTGCCAGCAGTTTCCCAGGGAATGAGCAGTTCTTC.

The genes are TRBV12-3 or TRBV12-4 and TRBJ2-5; possible D gene TRBD1, 7 bases. This CDR3 is built from 12 residues. Trimming took off 7 bases at V and 4 bases at J, with 10 bases between the two ends. CDR3 protein: CASTQGGETQYF. DNA for the CDR3: TGTGCCAGCACGCAGGGGGGAGAGACCCAGTACTTC.

The genes are TRBV5-1 and TRBJ2-2; 10 positions match TRBD1. This CDR3 has 15 residues. Germline assignment: CDR1 SGHRS and CDR2 YFSETQ. J lost 5 bases, V lost 3 bases, and 4 bases had no gene match. The CDR3 coding sequence is TGCGCCAGCAGCTCCGGGACAGGGGTTACCGGGGAGCTGTTTTTT. This gives the protein CASSSGTGVTGELFF.

The chain recombines TRBV20-1 with TRBJ1-3; 8 positions agree with TRBD1. Trimming took 3 bases from V and 4 from J; bases not matched to a gene: 5. The length of the CDR3 is 14 residues. Germline-derived CDR1 and CDR2 are DFQATT and SNEGSKA (reference sequence). The CDR3 DNA reads TGCAGTGCTAGTCAGGGGGCAAAAGGAAACACCATATATTTT. Protein: CSASQGAKGNTIYF.

This clone was seen more than once but under ten times. The chain has TRBV5-1 and TRBJ2-7; 9 bases match TRBD1. This CDR3 region has 15 residues. Germline assignment: CDR1 SGHRS and CDR2 YFSETQ. After removal of 2 bases from V and 2 bases from J, the junction contained 5 bases not matched to a gene. Here the CDR3 reads CASSLQGQGTYEQYF. CDR3 DNA: TGCGCCAGCAGCTTACAGGGACAGGGCACCTACGAGCAGTACTTC.

The chain links TRBV6-6 to TRBJ1-3; TRBD1 matches at 7 bases. Unmatched junction bases numbered 6, after V lost 6 bases and J lost 4 bases. CDR1 MNHNY and CDR2 SVGAGI come from the germline V gene (reference sequence). The CDR3 runs 14 residues. The CDR3 sequence is CASSSTGDGNTIYF. The CDR3 DNA reads TGTGCCAGCAGCTCAACAGGGGACGGAAACACCATATATTTT.

V is TRBV18 and J is TRBJ1-6, with 7 positions matching TRBD1. CDR1 KGHSH and CDR2 LQKENI come from the germline V gene. The V segment lost 6 bases and the J segment 6 bases; nucleotides outside the gene matches: 8. This CDR3 region has 15 residues. Here the CDR3 reads CASSNRGQSNSPLHF. Here the CDR3 DNA reads TGTGCCAGCTCGAACCGGGGACAGAGTAATTCACCCCTCCACTTT.

This chain links TRBV6-5 with TRBJ2-2; tentatively, D is TRBD1 (5 bases). Germline values: CDR1 MNHEY, CDR2 SVGAGI. This CDR3 has 13 amino acids. V lost 2 bases, J lost 6 bases, and 7 bases lay in between. CDR3 sequence (DNA): TGTGCCAGCAGTTACACAGGTGCCGGGGAGCTGTTTTTT. Protein sequence: CASSYTGAGELFF.

This CDR3 reads CASSQQAGGRDTQYF. CDR3 nucleotides: TGTGCCAGCAGCCAGCAAGCGGGGGGGCGGGATACGCAGTATTTT. The chain has TRBV3-1 (or the pseudogene TRBV3-2) and TRBJ2-3; TRBD2 agrees at 10 bases. This CDR3 region has 15 residues. V dropped 3 bases and J dropped 6; count of bases not matched to a gene: 6. Germline V lookup: CDR1 LGHDT, CDR2 YNNKEL (reference sequence).

The J gene is TRBJ2-1, the V gene TRBV5-1; possibly TRBD2 for D (6 bases). The length of the CDR3 is 13 residues. CDR1 and CDR2 from the germline V gene are SGHRS and YFSETQ. With 0 bases removed from V and 6 bases from J, the gap between germline ends came to 7 bases. The CDR3 DNA reads TGCGCCAGCAGCTTGGAGCGGGTCAATGAGCAGTTCTTC. Its protein is CASSLERVNEQFF. Drawing the rest from reference TRBV5-1 and TRBJ2-1, the complete variable domain is KAGVTQTPRYLIKTRGQQVTLSCSPISGHRSVSWYQQTPGQGLQFLFEYFSETQRNKGNFPGRFSGRQFSNSRSEMNVSTLELGDSALYLCASSLERVNEQFFGPGTRLTVL.

The chain joins TRBV29-1 to TRBJ1-4, with 8 nucleotides matching TRBD1. CDR1 is SQVTM, CDR2 ANQGSEA, per germline. This CDR3 region has 13 residues. Trimming cost V 5 bases and J 6 bases; bases outside gene matches: 5. This CDR3 reads CSVQDRVDEKLFF. The CDR3 DNA sequence: TGCAGCGTTCAGGACAGGGTGGATGAAAAACTGTTTTTT.

V is TRBV7-6 and J is TRBJ1-6, with a tentative D call TRBD1 (5 bases). Germline CDR1 SGHVS, CDR2 FNYEAQ. The ends were cut back, 6 bases at V and 14 bases at J, with 26 bases in the middle. This CDR3 has 16 amino acids. The CDR3 is CASSYKEVGHSNTLHF. DNA of the CDR3: TGTGCCAGCAGTTATAAAGAAGTTGGACACAGTAATACCCTCCACTTT.

The CDR3 coding sequence is TGTGCCAGCAGCCCCCCCGGGTCGGGATCAAGCAATCAGCCCCAGCATTTT. This sequence encodes CASSPPGSGSSNQPQHF. The V and J genes are TRBV7-9 and TRBJ1-5; D is undetermined. Germline CDR1 reads SEHNR; CDR2 reads FQNEAQ (reference sequence). Trimming took off 5 bases at V and 1 base at J, with 18 bases between the two ends. This CDR3 has 17 residues. Together with reference TRBV7-9 and TRBJ1-5, the CDR3 gives the full variable domain: DTGVSQNPRHKITKRGQNVTFRCDPISEHNRLYWYRQTLGQGPEFLTYFQNEAQLEKSRLLSDRFSAERPKGSFSTLEIQRTEQGDSAMYLCASSPPGSGSSNQPQHFGDGTRLSIL.

The genes are TRBV14 and TRBJ2-1, with 10 bases fitting TRBD2. The ends lost 4 bases at V and 7 bases at J; junction bases unmatched: 7. Germline V lookup: CDR1 SGHDN, CDR2 FVKESK. The CDR3 covers 15 residues. The CDR3 spells CASSRQREGRNEQFF. The CDR3 bases are TGTGCCAGCAGCCGCCAGCGGGAGGGCCGTAATGAGCAGTTCTTC.

The chain combines TRBV18 with TRBJ2-3; possibly TRBD1 for D (6 bases). V was pared by 3 bases and J by 2 bases, with 12 bases between. The germline CDR1 and CDR2 sequences are KGHSH and LQKENI. There are 15 residues in the CDR3. The CDR3 DNA sequence: TGTGCCAGCTCACCTCTAGGACAGCTCACAGATACGCAGTATTTT. It is translated as CASSPLGQLTDTQYF.

In the case of this clone: Other nucleotide sequences from this sample produce the same CDR3. The genes are TRBV18 and TRBJ1-1, with a tentative D call TRBD1 (5 bases). Germline V gene sequence: CDR1 KGHSH, CDR2 LQKENI. V was cut by 2 bases and J by 3 bases, with 7 bases left in between. The CDR3 runs 13 residues. In DNA, the CDR3 is TGTGCCAGCTCACCAGGGGGGGACACTGAAGCTTTCTTT. Residues: CASSPGGDTEAFF.

Turning to this clone: This sample also contains other DNA sequences that code for the same CDR3. This rearrangement joins TRBV4-1 to TRBJ1-3, with a tentative D call TRBD1 (6 bases). The CDR3 runs 15 residues. Trimming cost V 0 bases and J 0 bases, with 6 bases left between them. Germline assignment: CDR1 MGHRA and CDR2 YSYEKL. CDR3 residues: CASSQDRGSGNTIYF. Written as DNA, the CDR3 is TGCGCCAGCAGCCAAGACAGGGGCTCTGGAAACACCATATATTTT.